A single sample gave rise to the 4 T cell receptor beta chains below, sequenced in a study of T cell repertoires in cytomegalovirus infection. Each CDR3 protein is one row after TCRdb ran MiXCR on the reads. The sample consists of roughly 500,000 distinct CDR3 sequences, approximately 11% of them appearing once. Specimen: PBMCs. All receptors derive from a human donor in good health (CMV status not recorded). Some clones in this sample may be carry-over from other donors' samples.

The V and J genes are TRBV3-1 and TRBJ1-2; possible D gene TRBD1, 5 bases. CDR1 LGHDT and CDR2 YNNKEL come from the germline V gene (reference sequence). Trimming left V 1 base short and J 3 bases short, with 21 bases between. The CDR3 extends over 18 amino acids. The CDR3 DNA reads TGTGCCAGCAGCCAAGTAGGCCAGGGAAAGACAAGGGACTATGGCTACACCTTC. Its protein product is CASSQVGQGKTRDYGYTF.

This chain uses TRBV2 with TRBJ2-7; 12 positions agree with TRBD2. V was clipped by 6 bases and J by 5 bases; unmatched bases: 11. Germline V lookup: CDR1 SNHLY, CDR2 FYNNEI. This CDR3 contains 16 residues. Here the CDR3 DNA reads TGTGCCAGCAGACCTAGCGGGGGGGCCGGTCGAGACGAGCAGTACTTC. This sequence encodes CASRPSGGAGRDEQYF.

This clonotype occurred many times. This rearrangement joins TRBV6-1 to TRBJ2-3; 10 nucleotides align to TRBD1. Germline CDR1 is MNHNS and CDR2 is SASEGT. This CDR3 is 15 amino acids long. Trimming removed 8 bases from V and 2 bases from J; junction bases left unmatched: 7. The CDR3 sequence is CASDPGTGATDTQYF. For the CDR3, the DNA is TGTGCCAGCGACCCTGGGACAGGGGCCACAGATACGCAGTATTTT.

This sequence joins TRBV15 and TRBJ2-2, with D uncertain. Trimming cost V 0 bases and J 6 bases, with 8 bases left between them. Per the germline V gene, CDR1 is LNHNV and CDR2 is YYDKDF (reference sequence). This CDR3 has 14 residues. This CDR3 is CATSRDGGAGELFF. In DNA form, the CDR3 reads TGTGCCACCAGCAGAGACGGTGGAGCCGGGGAGCTGTTTTTT.